Presented here are 28 T cell receptor beta chains from one specimen sequenced in a study of blood T cell repertoires in COVID-19. Using immunoSEQ multiplex PCR, the repertoire was profiled, and TCRdb retains in-frame clones only, with some absent. The profile shows 120,000 to 150,000 clones, around four fifths of them singletons. The sequenced sample consisted of peripheral blood. The receptors were gathered from a human donor in a cohort sampled during active COVID-19.

This clone was observed once. The chain has TRBV18 and TRBJ2-1, with 9 bases that match TRBD2. V trimming: 6 bases; J trimming: 2 bases; junction bases outside the gene matches: 2. The CDR3 consists of 14 residues. CDR1 is KGHSH and CDR2 is LQKENI in the germline V gene. CDR3 amino acids: CASSRGGAYNEQFF. CDR3 bases: TGTGCCAGCTCCCGCGGGGGGGCCTACAATGAGCAGTTCTTC.

The J gene is TRBJ1-1, the V gene TRBV7-9; D gene unclear. V shed 1 base and J shed 5 bases, with 14 bases lying between them. Germline CDR1 is SEHNR and CDR2 is FQNEAQ (reference sequence). This CDR3 spans 15 amino acids. The CDR3 nucleotides are TGTGCCAGCAGCTTAGAGGCAGCGGGAAGGACTGAAGCTTTCTTT. Its translation is CASSLEAAGRTEAFF.

The chain recombines TRBV11-3 with TRBJ1-2, with a tentative D call TRBD1 (5 bases). The CDR3 spans 11 residues. Trimming took off 3 bases at V and 11 bases at J, with 10 bases between the two ends. Germline V gene lookup returns CDR1 SGHNT and CDR2 YENEEA. CDR3 region: CASSFGGKYTF. The CDR3, as DNA: TGTGCCAGCAGCTTCGGGGGGAAATACACCTTC.

The chain has TRBV2 and TRBJ2-5; D gene uncertain. The CDR3 has 14 amino acids. V was shortened by 7 bases and J by 5 bases, with 17 bases between the two germline ends. The germline V gene encodes CDR1 SNHLY and CDR2 FYNNEI. The CDR3 nucleotides read TGTGCCAGCATAGGCTCTTCACGGCGGGAGACCCAGTACTTC. Translated, it gives CASIGSSRRETQYF. The full variable domain, with the rest looked up from reference TRBV2 and TRBJ2-5, is EPEVTQTPSHQVTQMGQEVILRCVPISNHLYFYWYRQILGQKVEFLVSFYNNEISEKSEIFDDQFSVERPDGSNFTLKIRSTKLEDSAMYFCASIGSSRRETQYFGPGTRLLVL.

In DNA form, the CDR3 reads TGTGCCAGCAGCCGCGACAGGGCGTCCTACGAGCAGTACTTC. It specifies CASSRDRASYEQYF. The chain joins TRBV11-3 to TRBJ2-7; TRBD1 aligns across 7 bases. From germline, CDR1 is SGHNT and CDR2 YENEEA. Trimming at V came to 5 bases and at J to 1 base, leaving 5 bases not matched to a gene. The CDR3 totals 14 residues.

This chain joins TRBV6-5 and TRBJ2-7, with TRBD2 matching over 8 bases. Germline V gene lookup returns CDR1 MNHEY and CDR2 SVGAGI. The V gene end was trimmed by 6 bases and the J gene end by 0 bases; junction bases not matched to a gene: 7. This CDR3 has 15 residues. Here the CDR3 reads CASRAQSGGSYEQYF. Written as DNA, the CDR3 is TGTGCCAGCAGGGCCCAAAGCGGGGGCTCCTACGAGCAGTACTTC.

V is TRBV5-4 and J is TRBJ1-6; 8 positions match TRBD1. The CDR3 consists of 15 residues. The ends lost 2 bases at V and 6 bases at J; junction bases unmatched: 4. The V gene's germline CDR1 is SGHNT and CDR2 YYREEE (reference sequence). The CDR3 loop reads CASSFPGGINSPLHF. The CDR3 DNA follows: TGTGCCAGCAGCTTCCCAGGGGGCATTAATTCACCCCTCCACTTT.

This clone was observed a few times. The gene calls are TRBV11-2 and TRBJ1-1; TRBD1 might be the D (6 bases). The CDR3 contains 16 residues. The V and J ends lost 0 bases and 4 bases respectively, with 15 bases between them. In germline, CDR1 is SGHAT, CDR2 FQNNGV. CDR3 loop: CASSLDGGGLITEAFF. DNA of the CDR3: TGTGCCAGCAGCTTAGATGGCGGGGGGCTGATCACTGAAGCTTTCTTT. Full variable domain (remainder filled in from reference TRBV11-2 and TRBJ1-1): EAGVAQSPRYKIIEKRQSVAFWCNPISGHATLYWYQQILGQGPKLLIQFQNNGVVDDSQLPKDRFSAERLKGVDSTLKIQPAKLEDSAVYLCASSLDGGGLITEAFFGQGTRLTVV.

The chain carries TRBV13 and TRBJ2-1, with TRBD2 identical over 7 bases. Germline V gene data show CDR1 as PRHDT and CDR2 as FYEKMQ (reference sequence). The CDR3 has 16 amino acids. J gave up 0 bases and V 3 bases, and 5 bases lay outside the gene matches. The CDR3 DNA follows: TGTGCCAGCAGCTTGCAGGGACTACCCTCCTACAATGAGCAGTTCTTC. Translation: CASSLQGLPSYNEQFF.

Remarks on this clone: The junction differs from germline at one of its ends, possibly a read error. This rearrangement joins TRBV6-5 to TRBJ1-2, with 10 positions matching TRBD1. Germline CDR1 MNHEY, CDR2 SVGAGI. The CDR3 covers 12 residues. CDR3 bases: TGTGCCAGCAGTAACAGGCCGGGACAGGGGTATTTC. Translation gives CASSNRPGQGYF.

V and J are TRBV11-3 and TRBJ1-1, with unresolved D. Germline CDR1 SGHNT, CDR2 YENEEA. The ends were cut back, 5 bases at V and 0 bases at J, with 10 bases in the middle. The CDR3 runs 14 residues. CDR3 bases: TGTGCCAGCAGCGCCCAATACATGAACACTGAAGCTTTCTTT. Amino acids: CASSAQYMNTEAFF.

The J gene is TRBJ1-2, the V gene TRBV11-3; weak D call: TRBD1 (5 bases). Germline CDR1 SGHNT, CDR2 YENEEA. This CDR3 contains 13 residues. V was pared by 6 bases and J by 8 bases, with 16 bases between. CDR3 amino acids: CASSNRLGIGYTF. DNA of the CDR3: TGTGCCAGCAGTAACAGGCTTGGGATAGGCTACACCTTC. Based on the CDR3 plus reference TRBV11-3 and TRBJ1-2, the full variable domain is EAGVVQSPRYKIIEKKQPVAFWCNPISGHNTLYWYLQNLGQGPELLIRYENEEAVDDSQLPKDRFSAERLKGVDSTLKIQPAELGDSAVYLCASSNRLGIGYTFGSGTRLTVV.

This clone has just one count. This chain uses TRBV29-1 with TRBJ1-1; 8 positions match TRBD1. Germline CDR1 reads SQVTM; CDR2 reads ANQGSEA. The CDR3 loop spans 13 amino acids. Germline trimming cut 7 bases from V and 1 base from J; bases unmatched to any gene: 5. The CDR3 loop is CSASGQANTEAFF. DNA of the CDR3: TGCAGCGCCTCGGGACAGGCGAACACTGAAGCTTTCTTT.

The chain employs TRBV30 and TRBJ1-2; 8 bases map to TRBD1. Germline values: CDR1 GTSNPN, CDR2 SVGIG (reference sequence). The CDR3 runs to 13 residues. V shed 0 bases, J shed 4 bases, and the junction held 1 base outside the gene matches. CDR3 DNA: TGTGCCTGGAGTGTGGACAGGGTCTATGGCTACACCTTC. It translates to CAWSVDRVYGYTF.

This rearrangement joins TRBV5-1 to TRBJ1-1; perhaps TRBD1 as D (5 bases). Trimming removed 4 bases from V and 3 bases from J, with 16 bases in between. From germline, CDR1 is SGHRS and CDR2 YFSETQ. The CDR3 is 15 residues long. The CDR3 nucleotides are TGCGCCAGCAGCCCGTTGGGACTTGGCGACACTGAAGCTTTCTTT. The encoded protein is CASSPLGLGDTEAFF.

J is TRBJ1-6 and V is TRBV2, with a tentative D call TRBD1 (5 bases). Trimming pared 6 bases from V and 9 bases from J, leaving 6 bases between. CDR3 size: 11 residues. Germline lookup yields CDR1 SNHLY and CDR2 FYNNEI. CDR3 coding DNA: TGTGCCAGCAGGGGGGGTTCACCCCTCCACTTT. Its translation: CASRGGSPLHF.

V gene TRBV9 combines with J gene TRBJ2-6; D gene ambiguous. Germline-derived CDR1 and CDR2 are SGDLS and YYNGEE. Trimming left V 4 bases short and J 0 bases short, with 8 bases between. The length of the CDR3 is 15 residues. This chain's CDR3 is CASSSSSSGANVLTF. As DNA, the CDR3 is TGTGCCAGCAGCTCCTCCTCCTCTGGGGCCAACGTCCTGACTTTC. Using reference TRBV9 and TRBJ2-6 for the parts outside the CDR3, the full variable domain is DSGVTQTPKHLITATGQRVTLRCSPRSGDLSVYWYQQSLDQGLQFLIQYYNGEERAKGNILERFSAQQFPDLHSELNLSSLELGDSALYFCASSSSSSGANVLTFGAGSRLTVL.

The chain joins TRBV5-4 to TRBJ1-1; 9 bases align to TRBD1. The V gene's germline CDR1 is SGHNT and CDR2 YYREEE (reference sequence). The V and J ends lost 4 bases and 8 bases, in that order; junction bases with no gene match: 9. CDR3 length: 14 amino acids. CDR3 sequence (DNA): TGTGCCAGCAGCCGGACAGGGGAGGGTGCGGAAGCTTTCTTT. This translates into CASSRTGEGAEAFF.

The V call is TRBV4-1, the J call TRBJ2-7; D is possibly TRBD2 (5 bases). Germline V lookup: CDR1 MGHRA, CDR2 YSYEKL. V was cut by 4 bases and J by 3 bases, with 13 bases left in between. The CDR3 loop spans 14 amino acids. The CDR3 sequence is CASSPKDLYYEQYF. The CDR3 bases are TGCGCCAGCAGCCCTAAGGACTTATACTACGAGCAGTACTTC.

This clone was picked up one time. V gene TRBV27 combines with J gene TRBJ2-2; TRBD2 agrees at 11 bases. This CDR3 is 17 amino acids long. Per the germline V gene, CDR1 is MNHEY and CDR2 is SMNVEV (reference sequence). V lost 5 bases, J lost 0 bases, and 5 bases stayed unmatched. Here the CDR3 reads CASSILAGGPNTGELFF. CDR3 nucleotide sequence: TGTGCCAGCAGTATTTTAGCGGGGGGGCCGAACACCGGGGAGCTGTTTTTT.

The V gene is TRBV2, the J gene TRBJ1-2, with TRBD1 matching 7 bases. The CDR3 is 13 residues long. Germline V CDR1 and CDR2: SNHLY, FYNNEI. Trimming cost V 1 base and J 10 bases; bases outside gene matches: 6. CDR3 sequence (DNA): TGTGCCAGCAGTGAAGTTGGCGACAGGGTCTACACCTTC. Its protein product is CASSEVGDRVYTF.

This clone was observed a handful of times. J is TRBJ1-5 and V is TRBV2, with TRBD1 matching over 7 bases. The junction had 4 bases not matched to a gene; V was cut back by 8 bases and J by 3 bases. The CDR3 length is 13 residues. The germline V gene has CDR1 SNHLY and CDR2 FYNNEI. The CDR3 nucleotides are TGTGCCAGCGACAGGGTGGACAATCAGCCCCAGCATTTT. This codes for CASDRVDNQPQHF.

The V call is TRBV6-2 or TRBV6-3, the J call TRBJ2-7; perhaps TRBD1 as D (5 bases). CDR3 length: 16 amino acids. Trimming removed 5 bases at V and 5 bases at J, with 22 bases between. Germline CDR1 is MNHEY and CDR2 is SVGEGT. The chain's CDR3 is CASSTSRAQGRHEQYF. Here the CDR3 DNA reads TGTGCCAGCAGTACCTCCAGGGCCCAGGGTCGCCACGAGCAGTACTTC.

This clone was recorded once. The rearrangement uses TRBV7-2 and TRBJ2-7, with 7 bases aligning to TRBD1. The CDR3 is made up of 13 amino acids. The junction had 5 bases not matched to a gene; V was cut back by 5 bases and J by 4 bases. The germline CDR1 and CDR2 sequences are SGHTA and FQGNSA. Written as DNA, the CDR3 is TGTGCCAGCAGCACCTGGGACAGTTACGAGCAGTACTTC. Amino acids: CASSTWDSYEQYF. The whole variable domain, remainder taken from reference TRBV7-2 and TRBJ2-7, is GAGVSQSPSNKVTEKGKDVELRCDPISGHTALYWYRQSLGQGLEFLIYFQGNSAPDKSGLPSDRFSAERTGGSVSTLTIQRTQQEDSAVYLCASSTWDSYEQYFGPGTRLTVT.

The chain is built from TRBV30 and TRBJ2-2; 16 positions match TRBD2. J was trimmed by 5 bases and V by 3 bases; bases with no gene match: 9. The germline CDR1 and CDR2 sequences are GTSNPN and SVGIG (reference sequence). This CDR3 region has 18 residues. CDR3 nucleotide sequence: TGTGCCTGGAGGGCACCGGGACTAGCGGGGGGGCGAACCGGGGAGCTGTTTTTT. Protein: CAWRAPGLAGGRTGELFF.

This clone has more than one count but fewer than ten. The chain links TRBV5-8 to TRBJ1-1; weak D call: TRBD1 (5 bases). Deletions cut 8 bases from V and 7 bases from J, with 18 bases between. Germline assignment: CDR1 SGHTS and CDR2 YDEGEE. The CDR3 loop spans 13 amino acids. The chain's CDR3 is CASPGHTNDEAFF. CDR3 in DNA: TGTGCCAGTCCCGGACACACGAACGATGAAGCTTTCTTT.

The genes are TRBV11-3 and TRBJ2-7; D is undetermined. This CDR3 is 12 amino acids long. Trimming cost V 4 bases and J 5 bases, with 9 bases left between them. CDR1 is SGHNT and CDR2 is YENEEA in the germline V gene. The DNA of the CDR3 is TGTGCCAGCAGCTCAGGTTTGGACGAGCAGTACTTC. It codes for CASSSGLDEQYF.

The rearrangement links TRBV4-3 to TRBJ2-3, with no clear D. The CDR3 has 15 residues. V dropped 7 bases and J dropped 0 bases, with 14 bases sitting between them. Germline V gives CDR1 LGHNA, CDR2 YSLEER. CDR3 bases: TGCGCCAGCACCTCCGGGTTTAGTAGCACAGATACGCAGTATTTT. It yields the protein CASTSGFSSTDTQYF.